This TCR beta chain was sequenced during a study of blood T cell repertoires in COVID-19. Looking at the study overall: Nucleic acid was either cDNA or gDNA, and it came from T cells, B-cell-depleted T cells, or PBMCs.

The CDR3 runs 11 residues. V gave up 8 bases and J gave up 5 bases, with 9 bases separating them. Germline CDR1 reads SNHLY; CDR2 reads FYNNEI. Study processing details: Amplification of reference gene primers provided the estimated nucleated cell counts. Produced via immunoSEQ multiplex PCR; TCRdb's table is partial and in-frame only. V and J calls and clone size are those listed in that table; D and trimming were worked out from the DNA. The sample has fewer than 300,000 clones, approximately 91% seen once. This TCR derives from a woman in her twenties or thirties with COVID-19, enrolled during active disease. The specimen was peripheral blood. The chain couples TRBV2 to TRBJ1-2; D remains ambiguous. In nucleotides, the CDR3 is TGTGCCAGCGCAGTTCTTTATGGCTACACCTTC. It is translated as CASAVLYGYTF.